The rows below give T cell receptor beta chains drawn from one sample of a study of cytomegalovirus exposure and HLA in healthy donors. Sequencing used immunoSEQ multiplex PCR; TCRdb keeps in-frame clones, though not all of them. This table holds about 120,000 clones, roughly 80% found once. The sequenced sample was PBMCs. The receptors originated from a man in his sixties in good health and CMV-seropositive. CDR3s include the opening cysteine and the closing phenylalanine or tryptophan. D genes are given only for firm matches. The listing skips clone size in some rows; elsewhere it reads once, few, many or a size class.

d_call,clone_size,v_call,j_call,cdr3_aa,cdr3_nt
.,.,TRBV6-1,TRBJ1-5,CASSTRGNQPQHF,TGTGCCAGCAGTACCCGGGGAAATCAGCCCCAGCATTTT
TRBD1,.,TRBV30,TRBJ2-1,CACLPGTGISYNEQFF,TGTGCCTGCCTACCCGGGACAGGGATCTCCTACAATGAGCAGTTCTTC
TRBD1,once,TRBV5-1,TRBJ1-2,CASSLATGARGGYTF,TGCGCCAGCAGCTTGGCGACAGGGGCACGGGGTGGCTACACCTTC
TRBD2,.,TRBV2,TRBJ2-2,CASSAAPSGGAIGELFF,TGTGCCAGCAGCGCCGCCCCTAGCGGGGGGGCTATCGGGGAGCTGTTTTTT
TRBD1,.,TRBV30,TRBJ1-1,CAVGGTGDTEAFF,TGTGCCGTAGGGGGGACAGGGGACACTGAAGCTTTCTTT
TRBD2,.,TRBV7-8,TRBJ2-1,CASSAGGWDNEQFF,TGTGCCAGCAGCGCCGGGGGGTGGGACAATGAGCAGTTCTTC
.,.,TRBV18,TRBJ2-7,CASSPQGAGHEQYF,TGTGCCAGCTCACCCCAGGGCGCCGGTCACGAGCAGTACTTC
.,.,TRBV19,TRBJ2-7,CASIGGLLYSYEQYF,TGTGCCAGTATTGGGGGACTTCTTTATTCCTACGAGCAGTACTTC
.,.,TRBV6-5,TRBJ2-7,CASSYQATGPYEQYF,TGTGCCAGCAGTTACCAAGCCACAGGGCCCTACGAGCAGTACTTC
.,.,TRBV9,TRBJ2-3,CASSVSPGTDTQYF,TGTGCCAGCAGCGTGTCGCCGGGGACAGATACGCAGTATTTT
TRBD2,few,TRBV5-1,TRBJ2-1,CASSPGLDSYNEQFF,TGCGCCAGCAGTCCGGGACTAGACTCCTACAATGAGCAGTTCTTC
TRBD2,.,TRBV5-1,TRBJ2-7,CASSLGVTSGRVRGSHEQYF,TGCGCCAGCAGCTTGGGGGTGACTAGCGGGAGGGTCCGGGGCTCCCACGAGCAGTACTTC
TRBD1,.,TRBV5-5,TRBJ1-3,CASSLDPDRAGNTIYF,TGTGCCAGCAGCTTGGACCCAGACAGGGCTGGAAACACCATATATTTT
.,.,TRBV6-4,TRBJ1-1,CASTLEGLPFRAFF,TGTGCCAGCACCCTCGAGGGACTTCCTTTTAGGGCTTTCTTT
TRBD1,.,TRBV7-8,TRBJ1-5,CASSVGQGNNQPQHF,TGTGCCAGCAGCGTCGGACAGGGCAACAATCAGCCCCAGCATTTT
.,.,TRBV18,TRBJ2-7,CASSETARSSYEQYF,TGTGCCAGCTCTGAAACGGCTAGGTCCTCCTACGAGCAGTACTTC
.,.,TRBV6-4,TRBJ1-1,CASSITLGATEAFF,TGTGCCAGCAGTATCACATTGGGGGCCACTGAAGCTTTCTTT
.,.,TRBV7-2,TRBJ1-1,CASSLGPRENTEAFF,TGTGCCAGCAGCTTAGGGCCGCGGGAGAACACTGAAGCTTTCTTT